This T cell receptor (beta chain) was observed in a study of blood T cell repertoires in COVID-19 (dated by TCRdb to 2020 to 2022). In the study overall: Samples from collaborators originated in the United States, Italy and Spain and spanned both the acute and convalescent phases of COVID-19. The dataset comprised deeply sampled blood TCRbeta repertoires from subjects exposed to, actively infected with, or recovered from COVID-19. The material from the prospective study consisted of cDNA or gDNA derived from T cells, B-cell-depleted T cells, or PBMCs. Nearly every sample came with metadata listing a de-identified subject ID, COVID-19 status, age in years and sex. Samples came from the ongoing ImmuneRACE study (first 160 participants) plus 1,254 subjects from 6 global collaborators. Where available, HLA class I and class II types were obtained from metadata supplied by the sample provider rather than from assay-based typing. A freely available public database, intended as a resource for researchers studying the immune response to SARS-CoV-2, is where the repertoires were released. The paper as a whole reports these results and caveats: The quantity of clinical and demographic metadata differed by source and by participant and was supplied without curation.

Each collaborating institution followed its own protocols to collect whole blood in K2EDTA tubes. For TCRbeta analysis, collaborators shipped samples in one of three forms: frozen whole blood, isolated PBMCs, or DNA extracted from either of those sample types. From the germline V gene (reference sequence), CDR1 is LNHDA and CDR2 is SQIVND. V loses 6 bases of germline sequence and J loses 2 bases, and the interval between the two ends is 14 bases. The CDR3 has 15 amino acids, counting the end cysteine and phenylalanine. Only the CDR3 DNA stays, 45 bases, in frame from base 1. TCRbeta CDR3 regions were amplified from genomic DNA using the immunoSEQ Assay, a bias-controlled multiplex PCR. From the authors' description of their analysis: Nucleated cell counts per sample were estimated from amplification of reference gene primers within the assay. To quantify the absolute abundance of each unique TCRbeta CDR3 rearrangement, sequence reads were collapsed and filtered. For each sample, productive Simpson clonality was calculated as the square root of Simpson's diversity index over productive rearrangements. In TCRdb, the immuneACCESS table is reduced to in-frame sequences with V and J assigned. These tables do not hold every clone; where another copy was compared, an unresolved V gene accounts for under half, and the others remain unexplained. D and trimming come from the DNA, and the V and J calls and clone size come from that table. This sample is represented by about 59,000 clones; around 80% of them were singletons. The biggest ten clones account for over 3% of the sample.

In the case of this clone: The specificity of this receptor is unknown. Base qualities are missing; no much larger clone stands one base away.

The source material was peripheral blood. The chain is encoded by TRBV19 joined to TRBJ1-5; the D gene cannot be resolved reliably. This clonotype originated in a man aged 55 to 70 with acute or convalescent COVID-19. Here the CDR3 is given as CASSTDLARNQPQHF. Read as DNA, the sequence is TGTGCCAGTAGCACAGACCTAGCCCGCAATCAGCCCCAGCATTTT.